The sequence of this TCR beta chain was determined in a study of CD8 T cells in ankylosing spondylitis. The study's findings and limits: Before this, some motif variants had been reported in reactive arthritis synovial fluid and blood. Significant enrichment of disease-linked clones was reported in matched ankylosing spondylitis synovial fluid. Disease-linked clones bore a CD8+ phenotype, appearing relatively rarely in peripheral blood.

The CDR3 covers 15 residues. Germline CDR1 KGHSH, CDR2 LQKENI. The V gene end was trimmed by 2 bases and the J gene end by 2 bases; junction bases not matched to a gene: 3. Quantitative 5'-RACE with molecular barcodes produced the TCR beta libraries. In TCRdb, the 5' RACE reads were re-called with MiXCR into one record per CDR3 protein. Of around 130,000 distinct CDR3 sequences in the sample, around 13% are singletons; the top ten hold 2.5% to 3.5%. This clonotype was recorded at least ten times. Its cognate antigen is unknown. The TCR sequence derives from a female donor with ankylosing spondylitis or in good health (not recorded which). The specimen was blood, either unsorted or a sorted T cell fraction (not recorded which). This chain uses TRBV18 with TRBJ1-1; TRBD1 matches at 9 bases. CDR3 residues: CASSPTGQGNTEAFF. For the CDR3, the DNA is TGTGCCAGCTCACCAACGGGACAGGGTAACACTGAAGCTTTCTTT.